These 15 T cell receptor beta chains were all obtained from the same sample, sequenced in a study of T cells in Graves' hyperthyroidism and ophthalmopathy. Amplification of TCR beta CDR3 regions used RNA as the template. TCR CDR3 regions were first amplified by RT-PCR with HTBI primers. One entry per CDR3 protein results from TCRdb running MiXCR on the multiplex PCR reads. The profile shows fewer than 350,000 distinct CDR3 sequences, approximately 19% of them singletons. Sequencing was done on a sample of blood. These receptor sequences come from a man aged 45-65 years with Graves' ophthalmopathy.

V usage is TRBV12-3 or TRBV12-4 and J usage is TRBJ1-2, with 9 bases identical to TRBD1. CDR3 size: 14 residues. V was pared by 5 bases and J by 3 bases, with 4 bases of the junction left unmatched. CDR3 in DNA: TGTGCCAGCAGTACAGGGGGCAGTTACTATGGCTACACCTTC. Translating gives CASSTGGSYYGYTF.

The chain combines TRBV3-1 with TRBJ2-2; 8 positions match TRBD2. CDR3 length equals 17 residues. V lost 3 bases to trimming and J lost 6 bases; unmatched junction nucleotides: 12. Germline CDR1 reads LGHDT; CDR2 reads YNNKEL (reference sequence). CDR3 in DNA: TGTGCCAGCAGCCAGCCGCTCGGGAGGGCCGGCTCCGGGGAGCTGTTTTTT. Its protein product is CASSQPLGRAGSGELFF.

The rearrangement uses TRBV5-5 and TRBJ2-7; 8 bases match TRBD2. The J segment lost 3 bases and the V segment lost 4 bases, leaving 9 bases of the junction unmatched. The CDR3 is 15 amino acids. The germline gives CDR1 SGHKS, CDR2 YYEKEE (reference sequence). In DNA, the CDR3 is TGTGCCAGCAGCCATCTAGGTAGCGGGAACTACGAGCAGTACTTC. Its translation: CASSHLGSGNYEQYF.

This chain uses TRBV13 with TRBJ2-3; tentatively, D is TRBD1 (6 bases). Germline CDR1 reads PRHDT; CDR2 reads FYEKMQ (reference sequence). This CDR3 region has 17 residues. Between the trimmed V and J ends, which lost 2 bases and 2 bases, there was a span of 17 bases. Written as DNA, the CDR3 is TGTGCCAGCAGCTTATTTGGACAGCAGGTTTCCACAGATACGCAGTATTTT. Translating it yields CASSLFGQQVSTDTQYF.

The sample holds a few counts of this clonotype. The chain has TRBV28 and TRBJ1-2, with 10 bases fitting TRBD1. The germline gives CDR1 MDHEN, CDR2 SYDVKM. This CDR3 comprises 15 residues. V gave up 3 bases and J gave up 4 bases; unmatched junction bases: 5. The DNA for the CDR3 is TGTGCCAGCAGTTTGGGACAGGGGTTTCGCTATGGCTACACCTTC. It translates to CASSLGQGFRYGYTF.

This clonotype was recorded at least ten times. The V gene is TRBV20-1, the J gene TRBJ2-3; 12 positions match TRBD2. CDR3 length: 16 residues. Germline CDR1 is DFQATT and CDR2 is SNEGSKA (reference sequence). J lost 4 bases, V lost 5 bases, and 10 bases had no gene match. DNA of the CDR3: TGCAGTGCTGCCCGGAATCTAGCGGGGGGGGCAGATACGCAGTATTTT. The encoded protein is CSAARNLAGGADTQYF.

The CDR3 DNA follows: TGCAGCGTTGCCGGCAACTCCGGCTACGAGCAGTACTTC. Protein sequence: CSVAGNSGYEQYF. The chain uses TRBV29-1 and TRBJ2-7; D is undetermined. With 4 bases removed from V and 3 bases from J, the gap between germline ends came to 13 bases. Per the germline V gene, CDR1 is SQVTM and CDR2 is ANQGSEA. There are 13 residues in the CDR3.

V usage is TRBV5-1 and J usage is TRBJ2-5; 10 nucleotides match TRBD2. The CDR3 sequence is 16 residues long. Trimming cost V 3 bases and J 0 bases; bases outside gene matches: 5. Germline lookup yields CDR1 SGHRS and CDR2 YFSETQ. CDR3 sequence (DNA): TGCGCCAGCAGCTCCGGACTAGCGGTGTACCAAGAGACCCAGTACTTC. Encoded protein: CASSSGLAVYQETQYF.

This clonotype occurred many times. The chain couples TRBV6-5 to TRBJ2-7; 14 nucleotides match TRBD2. The CDR3 loop spans 20 amino acids. Germline lookup yields CDR1 MNHEY and CDR2 SVGAGI. The V gene end was trimmed by 2 bases and the J gene end by 7 bases; junction bases not matched to a gene: 19. The CDR3 sequence: CASSYTSSRRLAGGPSEQYF. The CDR3 DNA is TGTGCCAGCAGTTACACTAGTAGCCGAAGACTAGCGGGAGGGCCGAGTGAGCAGTACTTC.

This clonotype was recorded many times. J is TRBJ2-1 and V is TRBV11-3, with 7 bases identical to TRBD1. The V gene end was trimmed by 0 bases and the J gene end by 7 bases; junction bases not matched to a gene: 9. This CDR3 contains 16 residues. Germline CDR1 SGHNT, CDR2 YENEEA. This chain's CDR3 is CASSLDNLGGQNEQFF. The CDR3 nucleotides read TGTGCCAGCAGCTTAGATAACTTAGGGGGACAGAATGAGCAGTTCTTC.

Notes on this clonotype: This clone may be a read error of a much larger clone one base away. The rearrangement links TRBV5-1 to TRBJ2-3, with 9 nucleotides matching TRBD2. In germline, CDR1 is SGHRS, CDR2 YFSETQ. CDR3 length equals 15 residues. The DNA for the CDR3 is TGCGCCAGCGGCTTAGGCGGGAGGGCCTCAGATACGCAGTATTTT. It encodes CASGLGGRASDTQYF. Full variable domain (remainder filled in from reference TRBV5-1 and TRBJ2-3): KAGVTQTPRYLIKTRGQQVTLSCSPISGHRSVSWYQQTPGQGLQFLFEYFSETQRNKGNFPGRFSGRQFSNSRSEMNVSTLELGDSALYLCASGLGGRASDTQYFGPGTRLTVL.

There are many counts of this clonotype. The genes are TRBV24-1 and TRBJ2-3, with 9 bases that match TRBD1. Germline V gene sequence: CDR1 KGHDR, CDR2 SFDVKD. With V trimmed by 1 base and J by 3 bases, 1 base remained unmatched. The CDR3 consists of 15 residues. CDR3 DNA sequence: TGTGCCACCAGTGATTTTGGGACAGGGACAGATACGCAGTATTTT. It yields the protein CATSDFGTGTDTQYF.

J is TRBJ1-3 and V is TRBV9; D may be TRBD1 (6 bases). The CDR3 has 15 amino acids. CDR1 SGDLS and CDR2 YYNGEE come from the germline V gene. The germline V and J ends were trimmed by 3 bases and 0 bases, with 10 bases remaining between them. CDR3 in amino acids: CASSDREGSGNTIYF. CDR3 coding DNA: TGTGCCAGCAGCGACAGGGAGGGCTCTGGAAACACCATATATTTT.

As DNA, the CDR3 is TGTGCCAGCGGGACCCCCGATAGTTCCTACGAGCAGTACTTC. Protein product: CASGTPDSSYEQYF. This chain connects TRBV28 to TRBJ2-7, with D perhaps TRBD1 or TRBD2 (5 bases each). V dropped 8 bases and J dropped 1 base, with 15 bases sitting between them. Germline CDR1 reads MDHEN; CDR2 reads SYDVKM. The CDR3 runs to 14 residues.

This clonotype was counted a few times. The chain uses TRBV6-1 and TRBJ2-7, with 8 nucleotides matching TRBD2. V gave up 6 bases and J gave up 4 bases; unmatched junction bases: 11. Germline CDR1 reads MNHNS; CDR2 reads SASEGT. The CDR3 covers 15 residues. The CDR3 DNA reads as TGTGCCAGCAGACTCTCAGCGGGAGTGAAATACGAGCAGTACTTC. Encoded protein: CASRLSAGVKYEQYF.